The 13 T cell receptor beta chains given below trace back to one sample, sequenced in a study of cytomegalovirus exposure and HLA in healthy donors. PCR was performed using 60 Vbeta and 13 Jbeta primers. Using immunoSEQ multiplex PCR, the repertoire was profiled, and TCRdb retains in-frame clones only, with some absent. The table lists approximately 73,000 clones, 75% of them singletons. The sample consisted of PBMCs. These TCRs come from a man aged 65 to 85 in good health and CMV-seronegative.

V is TRBV5-4 and J is TRBJ2-3; D is uncertain. The CDR3 has 14 amino acids. CDR1 is SGHNT and CDR2 is YYREEE in the germline V gene (reference sequence). With 3 bases removed from V and 2 bases from J, the gap between germline ends came to 10 bases. The CDR3 DNA sequence: TGTGCCAGCAGCTCGTGGCGGCTCACAGATACGCAGTATTTT. This translates into CASSSWRLTDTQYF.

The chain recombines TRBV7-9 with TRBJ1-1; D remains ambiguous. With 2 bases removed from V and 1 base from J, the gap between germline ends came to 5 bases. CDR3 length: 13 residues. CDR1 is SEHNR, CDR2 FQNEAQ, per germline (reference sequence). This CDR3 reads CASSLSRNTEAFF. In DNA form, the CDR3 reads TGTGCCAGCAGCTTAAGCCGGAACACTGAAGCTTTCTTT.

A note on this clone: Germline and junction disagree at one end, which may indicate a read error. This chain uses TRBV6-6 with TRBJ1-4, with D possibly TRBD1 on 5 matching bases. This CDR3 has 12 amino acids. The V gene's germline CDR1 is MNHNY and CDR2 SVGAGI (reference sequence). CDR3 sequence (DNA): TGTGCTAGCAAATCGGGGGGTGAAAAACTGTTTTTT. As protein: CASKSGGEKLFF.

This clone showed up just a few times. The chain has TRBV6-5 and TRBJ1-2; 9 positions match TRBD1. With 0 bases clipped from V and 3 bases from J, the junction kept 5 bases outside the gene matches. The CDR3 length is 16 residues. Germline assignment: CDR1 MNHEY and CDR2 SVGAGI. In DNA, the CDR3 is TGTGCCAGCAGTTACTCACGGACAGGGGCATACTATGGCTACACCTTC. Protein: CASSYSRTGAYYGYTF.

V gene TRBV6-1 combines with J gene TRBJ1-3; TRBD1 matches at 10 bases. This CDR3 is built from 16 residues. The germline V gene has CDR1 MNHNS and CDR2 SASEGT. Trimming cost V 2 bases and J 0 bases; bases outside gene matches: 1. CDR3 in DNA: TGTGCCAGCAGTGAACGGACAGGGGGCTCTGGAAACACCATATATTTT. Its translation: CASSERTGGSGNTIYF.

This chain uses TRBV21-1 with TRBJ2-1; TRBD2, as called in the table, went unchecked against the DNA. TRBV21-1 is listed as a pseudogene. CDR3 size: 16 residues. The CDR3 nucleotides read TGTGCCAGCAGCGCGTCGGGACTAGCGGGCCACAATGAGCAGTTCTTC. Amino acids: CASSASGLAGHNEQFF.

The rearrangement links TRBV6-6 to TRBJ1-2, with a tentative D call TRBD1 (6 bases). V dropped 5 bases and J dropped 4 bases, with 11 bases sitting between them. Per the germline V gene, CDR1 is MNHNY and CDR2 is SVGAGI (reference sequence). CDR3 size: 13 residues. DNA for the CDR3: TGTGCCAGCAGTCCCGGACAGAGCTATGGCTACACCTTC. It codes for CASSPGQSYGYTF.

CDR3 sequence: CASSRGSLAKNIQYF. The CDR3 coding sequence is TGTGCCAGCAGCCGCGGGAGCCTAGCCAAAAACATTCAGTACTTC. V is TRBV6-5 and J is TRBJ2-4; 7 nucleotides align to TRBD2. The junction had 5 bases not matched to a gene; V was cut back by 6 bases and J by 0 bases. Germline values: CDR1 MNHEY, CDR2 SVGAGI. The CDR3 is 15 amino acids.

The chain uses TRBV7-2 and TRBJ2-1; possible D gene TRBD2, 5 bases. There are 14 residues in the CDR3. CDR1 is SGHTA and CDR2 is FQGNSA in the germline V gene. V lost 5 bases to trimming and J lost 7 bases, with 15 bases between them. DNA of the CDR3: TGTGCCAGCAGCAACCCGACTACTTCTAATGAGCAGTTCTTC. Encoded protein: CASSNPTTSNEQFF.

Judged by abundance, this clone is medium-sized (0.01 to 0.1%). The rearrangement links TRBV29-1 to TRBJ1-2, with TRBD1 matching 9 bases. Germline lookup yields CDR1 SQVTM and CDR2 ANQGSEA. J lost 7 bases, V lost 3 bases, and 0 bases had no gene match. The CDR3 covers 11 residues. The CDR3 coding sequence is TGCAGCGTTGAGGACAGGGGTGGCTACACCTTC. Protein sequence: CSVEDRGGYTF.

The gene calls are TRBV9 and TRBJ2-6; tentative D call: TRBD2 (6 bases). The V gene's germline CDR1 is SGDLS and CDR2 YYNGEE. Trimming cost V 6 bases and J 5 bases, with 12 bases left between them. This CDR3 has 14 residues. The CDR3 nucleotides read TGTGCCAGCACGACCGGGGGTAGGGCCAACGTCCTGACTTTC. It translates to CASTTGGRANVLTF.

The chain couples TRBV18 to TRBJ2-7; 8 nucleotides line up with TRBD2. The germline V gene encodes CDR1 KGHSH and CDR2 LQKENI. V lost 3 bases, J lost 5 bases, and 9 bases stayed unmatched. This CDR3 spans 15 amino acids. The CDR3 is CASSPGSGSSHEQYF. CDR3 DNA: TGTGCCAGCTCACCGGGGAGCGGGAGCTCTCACGAGCAGTACTTC. Drawing the rest from reference TRBV18 and TRBJ2-7, the complete variable domain is NAGVMQNPRHLVRRRGQEARLRCSPMKGHSHVYWYRQLPEEGLKFMVYLQKENIIDESGMPKERFSAEFPKEGPSILRIQQVVRGDSAAYFCASSPGSGSSHEQYFGPGTRLTVT.

This chain connects TRBV5-8 to TRBJ2-3; 9 bases are a match to TRBD2. After removal of 6 bases from V and 3 bases from J, the junction contained 2 bases not matched to a gene. The CDR3 runs 13 residues. Germline-derived CDR1 and CDR2 are SGHTS and YDEGEE. CDR3 sequence (DNA): TGTGCCAGCAAAGCGGGGGGTACAGATACGCAGTATTTT. Its protein product is CASKAGGTDTQYF.